This T cell receptor beta chain was found in a study of spatial heterogeneity in lung cancer. This CDR3 spans 13 amino acids. The V gene lost 6 bases and the J gene lost 8 bases, with 14 bases spanning the gap. The germline CDR1 and CDR2 sequences are SGHTA and FQGNSA. TCRdb independently ran MiXCR on the 5' RACE reads; one entry per CDR3 protein. The data hold around 7,500 distinct CDR3 sequences, with about an eighth observed a single time. Study results and limitations: Ubiquitous and regional expanded TCR counts correlated with ubiquitous and regional nonsynonymous mutations, respectively. One measure, the expanded intratumoral alpha and beta TCR count, tracked tumor mutation counts.

Time point noted: sample taken at primary tumor resection. No cells were sorted before sequencing. The whole RNA sequenced was extracted from tumor, nontumor lung or frozen PBMC. At least ten counts were recorded for this clonotype. Its antigen remains unknown. This beta chain was picked up by a library intended for alpha chains and is off target, so its count carries little meaning. Source: lung tumor tissue, taken at surgery. This chain connects TRBV7-2 to TRBJ2-1, with D hard to call. This TCR derives from a male donor with early-stage non-small cell lung cancer. CDR3 DNA: TGTGCCAGCAGTTCTCCCCCGAGGTATGAGCAGTTCTTC. Translation: CASSSPPRYEQFF.